This TCR beta chain is from a study of T cell repertoires in cytomegalovirus infection. From the reads, TCRdb called clonotypes with MiXCR, one entry per CDR3 protein. In the table there are approximately 770,000 distinct CDR3 sequences, 25% to 30% of which are singletons. Germline values: CDR1 MNHEY, CDR2 SMNVEV (reference sequence). This CDR3 comprises 12 residues. V was pared by 5 bases and J by 7 bases, with 8 bases between. This clonotype was recorded only once. As yet, its antigen is unknown. This material consisted of cultured CD8+ T cells from PBMCs, taken from culture after CMV antigen stimulation. This sequence joins TRBV27 and TRBJ1-4; a weak D match, TRBD1 (6 bases). This TCR was recovered from a human donor in good health (CMV status not recorded). Some clones in this sample may be carry-over from other donors' samples. The CDR3 spells CASSTQGEKLFF. CDR3 coding DNA: TGTGCCAGCAGTACACAGGGTGAAAAACTGTTTTTT.